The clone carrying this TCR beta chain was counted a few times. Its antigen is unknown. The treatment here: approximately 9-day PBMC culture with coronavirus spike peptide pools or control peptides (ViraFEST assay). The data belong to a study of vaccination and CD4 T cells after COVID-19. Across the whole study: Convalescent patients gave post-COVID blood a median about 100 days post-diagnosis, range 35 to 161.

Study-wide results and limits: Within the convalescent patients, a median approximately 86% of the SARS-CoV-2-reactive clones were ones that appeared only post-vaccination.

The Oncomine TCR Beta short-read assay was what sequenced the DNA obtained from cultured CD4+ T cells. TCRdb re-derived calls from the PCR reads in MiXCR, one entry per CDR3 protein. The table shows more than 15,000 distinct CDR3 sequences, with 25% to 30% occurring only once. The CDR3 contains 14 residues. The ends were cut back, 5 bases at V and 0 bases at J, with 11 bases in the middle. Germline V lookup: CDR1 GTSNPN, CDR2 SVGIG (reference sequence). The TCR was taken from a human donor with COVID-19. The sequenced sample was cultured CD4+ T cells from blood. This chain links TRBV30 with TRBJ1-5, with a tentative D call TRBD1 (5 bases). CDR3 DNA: TGTGCCTGGGCGTACGACAGTAGCAATCAGCCCCAGCATTTT. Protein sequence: CAWAYDSSNQPQHF.